This TCR beta chain was profiled in a study of cytomegalovirus exposure and HLA in healthy donors listed by TCRdb under 2017. A note on the overall study: An earlier analysis of approximately 550 of the donors reported 250 to 350 Gb of sequence data and some 120 million unique TCR beta sequences from some 180 million T cells. Besides the first cohort of roughly 640 subjects, a separate validation cohort made up of 120 different subjects was used. Four to six DR-DQ haplotypes were handled as single units for association and clustering, since linkage in the cohort was strong. All discovery cohort repertoires had been generated using a single sequencing platform. The study combined high-throughput TCR immunosequencing, statistical association of individual TCRs with disease status, and machine learning to predict cytomegalovirus infection status. Among about 370 genotyped donors of the cohort, an average of roughly 230,000 unique TCR beta nucleotide sequences was sequenced per donor, of which 15% to 20% were non-productive. Genome-wide SNP genotypes for about 65% of the 666 donors were used in a later genetic analysis, which treated that subset as a discovery cohort. Of the 300 to 450 genotyped donors, over 65% fell in the genetic ancestry cluster associated with self-reported Caucasian donors. Rather than drawing on any new phenotypic data, the later analysis identified candidate immune exposures from TCR beta sequences and the way those sequences occurred across donors. Donor age, sex, ethnicity and CMV serostatus were compiled alongside the repertoire data. HLA typing covered class I and class II loci at four-digit resolution. The study aimed to test whether cataloging public T cell receptors could reveal signatures of past pathogen exposure. Approximately 300 gigabases of sequencing data and approximately 91 million unique TCR sequences made up an early release that covered approximately 700 HLA-typed donors. To decide whether each TCR beta V gene segment behaved as functional or pseudogenic, an earlier analysis of approximately 620 of the donors relied on high-throughput TCR beta sequencing. The number of typed donors differed by locus: roughly 620-640 for A, B, C, DRB1 and DQB1; some 500 for DQA1; around 610 for DPA1; and around 470 for DPB1. A later analysis re-examined previously published TCR beta repertoires from roughly 720 donors and added high-resolution HLA genotyping to investigate patterns of TCR occurrence. Using immunosequencing, the study profiled T cell repertoires from 550 to 750 subjects and related those repertoires to cytomegalovirus serostatus. The research as a whole found: The classifier was reported to diagnose cytomegalovirus status with high specificity and sensitivity in both the original and validation cohorts. Presence/absence analyses assumed roughly uniform sequencing depth across donors, an assumption that may not hold. In a later genetic analysis, a missense DCLRE1C variant was associated with V-gene and J-gene trimming of TCR beta chains, and the association was replicated in an independent cohort. According to a later genetic analysis, donors in an Asian-associated ancestry cluster had fewer N-insertions in productive TCRs than the approximately 700-donor mean. The authors suggested that the approach could potentially be extended to other disease states and immunological phenotypes. Because counts were too low, roughly 18 rarely observed V segments, including chromosome 9 orphons, were left out of the earlier analysis of some 640 of the donors. In an earlier analysis of roughly 500 of the donors, most TCR beta V segments appeared in productive rearrangements about 87% or about 30% of the time, broadly matching IMGT annotations. In a later analysis, HLA-associated TCR beta chains were found to be more clonally expanded and to have lower generation probabilities than equally common non-associated chains. The study gave a list of some 150 TCR beta chains associated with cytomegalovirus. A later analysis associated about 17,000 TCR beta sequences with specific HLA alleles at a false discovery rate of 0.05. When HLA alleles, especially DR and DQ, strongly co-occurred, attributing TCR associations to individual alleles was difficult. Most TCR sequences were seen in very few donors, while some public TCRs were found in many individuals. CMV serostatus was the only immune exposure information available for the cohort. Only TCR beta chains were sequenced in this cohort, and the absence of alpha or paired-chain data limited detectable features. In a later analysis, the rate of TCR association differed among HLA loci, with DRB1 alleles having the most associated TCRs and HLA-C alleles having the fewest. Correlated functional status among segregating V segments might reflect linkage disequilibrium, but an unknown experimental factor could not be ruled out. According to a later analysis, most CMV-associated TCR beta chains appeared to be HLA-restricted, and the HLA associations seemed to be driven largely by CMV exposure. A further reported finding was that TCR beta sequences accurately predicted the HLA-A and HLA-B alleles for most subjects in the first cohort. According to a later analysis, parvovirus B19, influenza, CMV and Epstein-Barr virus appeared linked to several top co-occurrence clusters. A group of highly shared sequence variants was considered likely to be a technical artifact of the sequencing pipeline. Because HLA typing was unavailable for some donors at each locus, only the typed subset was used in association tests. Some IMGT-functional V segments, including TRBV6-2 and TRBV6-3, could not be told apart with the 87-base-pair reads, so those segments were excluded. Three of the identified cytomegalovirus-associated TCR beta chains were confirmed in vitro to be specific for cytomegalovirus antigens.

CDR1 is given as GTSNPN and CDR2 as SVGIG, both from the germline V gene (reference sequence). Reading from cysteine to phenylalanine, the CDR3 counts 15 amino acids. Only the CDR3 DNA is retained, 45 bases long and in frame from the first base. The junction carries 9 bases between V and J, which are trimmed by 0 bases and 0 bases respectively. Library method: the immunoSEQ multiplex PCR assay. A mixture of 60 forward primers for TCR Vbeta segments and 13 reverse primers for TCR Jbeta segments was used in the multiplex PCR. The CDR3 region of rearranged TCR beta genes was amplified from genomic DNA with a multiplex PCR assay. The Illumina HiSeq System was used to sequence the amplified TCR beta libraries as 87-base-pair reads. The study's own analysis went as follows. Across the 600 to 700 repertoires, a later analysis counted about 81 million unique TCR beta chains, some 11 million of which were shared by at least two donors. A nearest-neighbor algorithm error-corrected the raw reads and collapsed the reads into unique sequences, merging closely related sequences to remove PCR and sequencing errors. To assign V, D and J gene segments, CDR3 sequences were aligned to IMGT reference sequences. For a sequence to be retained, a match of at least six nucleotides to both a V gene segment and a J gene segment was required. A rearrangement was called productive if the CDR3 had no stop codons and remained in frame with V and J, and every other rearrangement was called non-productive. CDR3 was defined by IMGT convention, running from the second conserved V-encoded cysteine to the conserved J-encoded phenylalanine. In an earlier analysis of just under 600 of the donors, sequences lacking an unambiguous match to a single V gene segment were excluded. In an earlier analysis of several hundred of the donors, V segments were called functional above 56.7% productive rearrangements and were called segregating when the between-donor standard deviation exceeded 5%. To diagnose cytomegalovirus status from the catalog of TCR beta chain sequences, a statistical classification framework was built. A later analysis assigned V and J genes by comparing TCR nucleotide sequences with IMGT/GENE-DB human TR gene sequences. Using the TCRdist pipeline, a later analysis assigned CDR3 sequences along with most-parsimonious VDJ recombination scenarios. In a later analysis, every TCR beta chain was defined by the combination of its CDR3 amino acid sequence and its V-gene family, and reads without a unique V-gene family were dropped. In a later analysis, approximately 640 highly shared, low-generation-probability nucleotide sequences were removed to address suspected cross-contamination and a sequencing artifact. A later analysis calculated a clonal expansion index for each public chain from normalized within-repertoire ranks of inferred template counts. Generation probabilities in a later analysis came from a VDJ recombination model fitted to out-of-frame rearrangements, and those results were checked against IGoR. In a later analysis, TCR-TCR, TCR-HLA and TCR-CMV co-occurrence was scored with hypergeometric tests, and a repertoire-size bias correction was applied to TCR pairs. False discovery rates were estimated in a later analysis by permuting HLA or CMV assignments 20 times. In a later analysis, co-occurring TCRs were grouped using DBSCAN, and TCRdist sequence similarity was added for clustering within HLA-allele-positive subsets. For co-occurrence clustering, repertoires with fewer than 30,000 or more than 120,000 public chains were excluded, along with 4 to 6 repertoires with anomalous nucleotide sharing. TCRdb's version of the immuneACCESS table is confined to in-frame rearrangements and falls short of the full clone set. An unresolved V gene accounts for under half of the shortfall where checked; the remainder is of unknown origin. Clone size and V and J calls were adopted from that table, with D and trimming inferred from the DNA. This sample gives around 76,000 clones in total; around 81% of them show up just once. 1.5% to 2% of the sample rests with the top ten.

The cohort was made up of several hundred healthy bone marrow donors. At the time of sampling, all cohort members were nominally healthy, though unrecorded immune exposures were likely present. The donor tested CMV seronegative and was one of the 352 seronegative cohort members. A peripheral blood sample was collected from each donor, and TCR beta sequencing was performed on peripheral blood mononuclear cells. Genomic DNA was extracted from the blood cell samples with the Qiagen DNeasy Blood Extraction Kit. As regards this clone: Its antigen is not yet known. Base qualities were left out, and no much larger clone turns up one base away.

The V and J genes are TRBV30 and TRBJ2-1; the D region possibly corresponds to TRBD2 (5 bases align). Sequencing was carried out using PBMCs. The receptor was isolated from a man aged 35-49 years in good health and CMV-seronegative. The DNA is as follows: TGTGCCTGGAGTGTAGGGAGCAGCTCCTACAATGAGCAGTTCTTC. This gives the protein CAWSVGSSSYNEQFF.